This passage covers 18 T cell receptor beta chains from one sample sequenced in a study of T cell clonality in common variable immunodeficiency. TCRdb keeps only in-frame clones here, not all; method: immunoSEQ multiplex PCR. The sample includes about 64,000 clones, none of them occurring once. The sequenced sample consisted of peripheral blood mononuclear cells. All receptors come from a person between 18 and 69 years old in good health.

This clone occurred many times. The CDR3 extends 3 residues past the end of the read, so its final part is completed from the germline J gene. This rearrangement joins TRBV7-3 to TRBJ2-3; TRBD1 agrees at 7 bases. Germline CDR1 SGHTA, CDR2 FQGTGA. The junction had 8 bases not matched to a gene; V was cut back by 2 bases and J by 3 bases. The CDR3 is made up of 16 amino acids. CDR3 in amino acids: CASSLQGGFRTDTQYF. The part of the CDR3 DNA that was read is TGTGCCAGCAGCTTACAAGGGGGCTTTAGAACAGATACG.

In this sample, this clone turned up many times. The read finishes 3 residues shy of the CDR3 end, and the germline J gene is used to complete it. The chain uses TRBV28 and TRBJ2-7, with D perhaps TRBD1 (6 bases). Germline CDR1 MDHEN, CDR2 SYDVKM. Trimming took off 6 bases at V and 3 bases at J, with 9 bases between the two ends. CDR3 length: 12 amino acids. The DNA read from the CDR3 is TGTGCCAGCAGACCGGACAGCTACGAG. Translated: CASRPDSYE. From start to end, the CDR3 is CASRPDSYEQYF. Full variable domain (outside the CDR3, taken from reference TRBV28 and TRBJ2-7): DVKVTQSSRYLVKRTGEKVFLECVQDMDHENMFWYRQDPGLGLRLIYFSYDVKMKEKGDIPEGYSVSREKKERFSLILESASTNQTSMYLCASRPDSYEQYFGPGTRLTVT.

This clone was seen at least ten times. The read ends 3 residues early relative to the CDR3; the germline J gene fills the gap. The chain uses TRBV12-3 or TRBV12-4 and TRBJ2-7; D might be TRBD1 (6 bases). The CDR3 covers 14 residues. Trimming removed 5 bases at V and 4 bases at J, with 15 bases between. The CDR3 sequence is CASSPSLRGYEQYF. The part of the CDR3 DNA that was read is TGTGCCAGCAGTCCTTCCTTGAGGGGGTACGAG.

This clone was counted at least ten times. The missing CDR3 end, 3 residues past where the read stops, is filled in from the germline J gene. The chain uses TRBV12-3 or TRBV12-4 and TRBJ1-2, with 7 positions matching TRBD1. The J segment lost 4 bases and the V segment lost 9 bases, leaving 11 bases of the junction unmatched. This CDR3 is built from 14 residues. Incomplete CDR3 DNA: TGTGCCAGTTCCACGCCGGGACAGAGCTATGGC. It yields the protein CASSTPGQSYG. The full CDR3 protein reads CASSTPGQSYGYTF.

This clone was found many times. The CDR3 goes on 3 residues after the read ends, and that part is filled in from the germline J gene. The chain is built from TRBV5-1 and TRBJ1-1; D call uncertain. The CDR3 totals 15 residues. Between the trimmed V and J ends, which lost 4 bases and 1 base, there was a span of 14 bases. From germline, CDR1 is SGHRS and CDR2 YFSETQ. This CDR3 reads CASSPRGEGNTEAFF. The covered CDR3 bases are TGCGCCAGCAGCCCCCGCGGTGAAGGGAACACTGAA. Variable domain in full (rest from reference TRBV5-1 and TRBJ1-1): KAGVTQTPRYLIKTRGQQVTLSCSPISGHRSVSWYQQTPGQGLQFLFEYFSETQRNKGNFPGRFSGRQFSNSRSEMNVSTLELGDSALYLCASSPRGEGNTEAFFGQGTRLTVV.

This clone was counted many times. The read comes to an end 3 residues before the CDR3 does, leaving the germline J gene to fill in the end. The chain recombines TRBV30 with TRBJ2-2; the D gene is possibly TRBD2 (6 bases). The CDR3 is 14 residues long. V lost 2 bases and J 6 bases, leaving 13 bases between the germline ends. Germline V gene data show CDR1 as GTSNPN and CDR2 as SVGIG (reference sequence). CDR3 amino acids: CAWSSGRNAGELFF. Incomplete CDR3 DNA: TGTGCCTGGAGTTCAGGGAGGAATGCCGGGGAG.

This clone was recorded many times. The CDR3 is cut off 3 residues early in the read; its end comes from the germline J gene. The chain couples TRBV19 to TRBJ2-7, with 7 bases fitting TRBD1. Germline loops: CDR1 LNHDA, CDR2 SQIVND (reference sequence). V lost 3 bases to trimming and J lost 2 bases; unmatched junction nucleotides: 7. The CDR3 spans 15 residues. CDR3 loop: CASSIVTGSTYEQYF. The CDR3 bases that were read are TGTGCCAGTAGTATCGTGACAGGGAGTACCTACGAG.

This clone was counted many times. Read data end 3 residues before the CDR3 end; the end is taken from the germline J gene. This chain connects TRBV20-1 to TRBJ2-3; D is unresolved. This CDR3 has 15 amino acids. Trimming cost V 6 bases and J 2 bases, with 18 bases left between them. Looked up from germline, CDR1 is DFQATT and CDR2 is SNEGSKA (reference sequence). CDR3 DNA, as far as it was read: TGCAGTGCGGGCAATCCGGCCACCATCACAGATACG. Amino acid sequence: CSAGNPATITDT. The complete CDR3 reads CSAGNPATITDTQYF.

This clone was counted ten times or more. The CDR3 is cut off 3 residues early in the read; its end comes from the germline J gene. The V gene is TRBV6-1, the J gene TRBJ1-6, with D maybe TRBD1 (5 bases). Germline V lookup: CDR1 MNHNS, CDR2 SASEGT. The CDR3 has 15 amino acids. Trimming took off 3 bases at V and 3 bases at J, with 9 bases between the two ends. The part of the CDR3 DNA that was read is TGTGCCAGCAGTGAGGGGGGAGTCTATAATTCACCC. This gives the protein CASSEGGVYNSP. The CDR3, in full, reads CASSEGGVYNSPLHF.

This clone was detected ten times or more. Read sequence stops 3 residues before the CDR3 end, and the germline J gene provides the missing end. The chain links TRBV18 to TRBJ1-3; maybe TRBD1 (6 bases). CDR3 length: 17 residues. Germline V gene data show CDR1 as KGHSH and CDR2 as LQKENI. V shed 4 bases and J shed 0 bases, with 16 bases lying between them. This CDR3 is CASSQYRAGHSGNTIYF. CDR3 bases read: TGTGCCAGCTCACAATACAGGGCAGGGCACTCTGGAAACACC.

This clone occurred many times. The CDR3 goes on 3 residues after the read ends, and that part is filled in from the germline J gene. V gene TRBV7-9 combines with J gene TRBJ1-2, with 7 positions matching TRBD1. Trimming took 5 bases from V and 6 from J; bases not matched to a gene: 6. The CDR3 covers 13 residues. Germline loops: CDR1 SEHNR, CDR2 FQNEAQ (reference sequence). The sequenced part of the CDR3 DNA is TGTGCCAGCAGCCCGGGGACAGCCAATGGC. This sequence encodes CASSPGTANG. The complete CDR3 sequence is CASSPGTANGYTF.

Turning to this clone: The CDR3 end falls 3 residues outside the read, so it is completed with the germline J gene. The gene calls are TRBV11-2 and TRBJ1-2; D is unresolved. The CDR3 runs 12 residues. Germline assignment: CDR1 SGHAT and CDR2 FQNNGV. Trimming cost V 2 bases and J 4 bases, with 5 bases left between them. CDR3 region: CASSLNSYGYTF. The covered CDR3 bases are TGTGCCAGCAGCTTAAACAGCTATGGC.

In this sample, this clone turned up many times. The read halts 3 residues ahead of the CDR3 end, with the missing end drawn from the germline J gene. The V and J genes are TRBV2 and TRBJ1-1, with 8 bases fitting TRBD1. Germline assignment: CDR1 SNHLY and CDR2 FYNNEI. CDR3 length: 12 amino acids. Partial CDR3 DNA: TGTGCCAGCAGAGTGACAGGGGAGAAA. It encodes CASRVTGEK. In full, the CDR3 reads CASRVTGEKAFF. Complete variable domain (other parts from reference TRBV2 and TRBJ1-1): EPEVTQTPSHQVTQMGQEVILRCVPISNHLYFYWYRQILGQKVEFLVSFYNNEISEKSEIFDDQFSVERPDGSNFTLKIRSTKLEDSAMYFCASRVTGEKAFFGQGTRLTVV.

This clone has at least ten counts. Read coverage stops 3 residues before the CDR3 terminus; the germline J gene supplies the remainder. This chain links TRBV3-1 (or the pseudogene TRBV3-2) with TRBJ1-5, with D hard to call. Germline assignment: CDR1 LGHDT and CDR2 YNNKEL (reference sequence). V was cut by 5 bases and J by 0 bases, with 5 bases left in between. The CDR3 loop spans 13 amino acids. This CDR3 is CASSVNSNQPQHF. The CDR3 bases that were read are TGTGCCAGCAGCGTCAATAGCAATCAGCCC.

The table lists this clone with many counts. Coverage ceases 3 residues before the CDR3 finishes, and the germline J gene fills in the end. J is TRBJ2-7 and V is TRBV28; 7 bases fit TRBD1. The germline gives CDR1 MDHEN, CDR2 SYDVKM. V shed 5 bases and J 3 bases; nucleotides not matched to a gene: 10. This CDR3 has 15 residues. CDR3 sequence: CASSDSRDRFYEQYF. The CDR3 DNA, read in part, is TGTGCCAGCAGTGACTCCCGGGACAGATTCTACGAG.

This clone was recorded at least ten times. The CDR3 goes on 3 residues after the read ends, and that part is filled in from the germline J gene. The chain combines TRBV5-1 with TRBJ2-2; the D gene is possibly TRBD2 (6 bases). Trimming stripped 0 bases from V and 1 base from J, with 7 bases between. CDR3 size: 15 residues. Per the germline V gene, CDR1 is SGHRS and CDR2 is YFSETQ. The CDR3 bases that were read are TGCGCCAGCAGCTTGGGCGGGGTGAACACCGGGGAG. As protein: CASSLGGVNTGE. The whole CDR3 sequence is CASSLGGVNTGELFF.

This clone has a count of ten or more. The missing CDR3 end, 3 residues past where the read stops, is filled in from the germline J gene. The V gene is TRBV5-6, the J gene TRBJ1-1; D is undetermined. There are 12 residues in the CDR3. The V and J ends lost 0 bases and 4 bases respectively, with 4 bases between them. CDR1 and CDR2 from the germline V gene are SGHDT and YYEEEE. CDR3 loop: CASSLEGTEAFF. CDR3 DNA, as far as it was read: TGTGCCAGCAGCTTGGAGGGCACTGAA. The complete variable domain, with remaining parts taken from reference TRBV5-6 and TRBJ1-1, reads DAGVTQSPTHLIKTRGQQVTLRCSPKSGHDTVSWYQQALGQGPQFIFQYYEEEERQRGNFPDRFSGHQFPNYSSELNVNALLLGDSALYLCASSLEGTEAFFGQGTRLTVV.

This clone was recorded many times. The read finishes 3 residues shy of the CDR3 end, and the germline J gene is used to complete it. V usage is TRBV19 and J usage is TRBJ2-1; 7 nucleotides agree with TRBD2. Germline CDR1 is LNHDA and CDR2 is SQIVND (reference sequence). The CDR3 covers 15 residues. The J segment lost 4 bases and the V segment lost 7 bases, leaving 10 bases of the junction unmatched. Incomplete CDR3 DNA: TGTGCCAGTACCTCGGGGCTAGCGGCTTACAATGAG. Protein sequence: CASTSGLAAYNE. The full CDR3 protein is CASTSGLAAYNEQFF. Complete variable domain (other parts from reference TRBV19 and TRBJ2-1): DGGITQSPKYLFRKEGQNVTLSCEQNLNHDAMYWYRQDPGQGLRLIYYSQIVNDFQKGDIAEGYSVSREKKESFPLTVTSAQKNPTAFYLCASTSGLAAYNEQFFGPGTRLTVL.